This TCR beta chain was sequenced during a study of OX40 agonist ivuxolimab in advanced cancers. Across the study: With a range of roughly 20 to 80, age averaged approximately 60 years, and around 83% were male.

The CDR3 has 15 amino acids. With 0 bases removed from V and 2 bases from J, the gap between germline ends came to 10 bases. Germline V gives CDR1 SGHNT, CDR2 YYREEE (reference sequence). Libraries were prepared by immunoSEQ multiplex PCR; TCRdb keeps only in-frame clonotypes and omits some of them. The sample holds about 77,000 clones, more than 75% seen once. The sequences come from CD4+ or CD8+ T cells sorted from blood, collected in a trial of the OX40 agonist ivuxolimab. This clonotype was obtained from an adult with an advanced solid tumor such as melanoma, head and neck, liver or kidney cancer. This chain joins TRBV5-4 and TRBJ2-3; D is uncertain. CDR3 nucleotide sequence: TGTGCCAGCAGCTTGGCCGTGAAGTCCACAGATACGCAGTATTTT. This translates into CASSLAVKSTDTQYF.